This TCR beta chain was identified in a study of cytomegalovirus exposure and HLA in healthy donors. This clone was seen only once. An end of the junction does not agree with germline; a read error may underlie this. While the first cohort had over 650 subjects, the donors belonged to the separate validation cohort of about 120 subjects. Produced via immunoSEQ multiplex PCR; TCRdb's table is partial and in-frame only. Among about 180,000 clones listed, approximately 87% were seen once. The sample consisted of PBMCs. This TCR came from a woman under 40 in good health and CMV-seronegative.

CDR3: CASTLSGEQYF. The CDR3 bases are TGTGCCAGCACCTTATCAGGGGAGCAGTACTTC. This rearrangement joins TRBV13 to TRBJ2-7, with a tentative D call TRBD1 (5 bases). The CDR3 extends over 11 amino acids. Germline V gene sequence: CDR1 PRHDT, CDR2 FYEKMQ (reference sequence). The full variable domain, completed using reference TRBV13 and TRBJ2-7, is AAGVIQSPRHLIKEKRETATLKCYPIPRHDTVYWYQQGPGQDPQFLISFYEKMQSDKGSIPDRFSAQQFSDYHSELNMSSLELGDSALYFCASTLSGEQYFGPGTRLTVT.